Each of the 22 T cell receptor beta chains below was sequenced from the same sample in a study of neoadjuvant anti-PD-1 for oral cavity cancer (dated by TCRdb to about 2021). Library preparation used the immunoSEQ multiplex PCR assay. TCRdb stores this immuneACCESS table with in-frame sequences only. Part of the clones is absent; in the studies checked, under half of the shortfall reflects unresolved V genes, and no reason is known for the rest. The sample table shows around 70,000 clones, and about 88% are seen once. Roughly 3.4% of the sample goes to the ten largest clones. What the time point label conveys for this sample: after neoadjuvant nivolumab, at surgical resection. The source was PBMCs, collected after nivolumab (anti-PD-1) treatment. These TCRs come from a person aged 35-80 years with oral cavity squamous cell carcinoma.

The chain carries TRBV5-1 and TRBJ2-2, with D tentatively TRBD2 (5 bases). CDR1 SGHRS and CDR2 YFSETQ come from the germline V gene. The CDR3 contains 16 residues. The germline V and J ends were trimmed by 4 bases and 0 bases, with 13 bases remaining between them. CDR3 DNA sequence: TGCGCCAGCAGCCAGCGACGAGGGTCGAACACCGGGGAGCTGTTTTTT. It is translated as CASSQRRGSNTGELFF.

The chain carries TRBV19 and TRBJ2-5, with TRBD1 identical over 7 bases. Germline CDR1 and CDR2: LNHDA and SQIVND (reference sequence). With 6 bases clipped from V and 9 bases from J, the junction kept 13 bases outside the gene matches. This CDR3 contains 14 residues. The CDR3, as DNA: TGTGCCAGTAGCACTCCGGGACAGCCTTATCCCCAGTACTTC. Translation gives CASSTPGQPYPQYF.

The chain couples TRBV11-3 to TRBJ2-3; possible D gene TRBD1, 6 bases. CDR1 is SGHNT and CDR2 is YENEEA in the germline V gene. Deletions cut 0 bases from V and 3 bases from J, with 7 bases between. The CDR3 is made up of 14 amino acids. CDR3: CASSLDRGTDTQYF. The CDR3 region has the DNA TGTGCCAGCAGCTTAGATAGGGGGACAGATACGCAGTATTTT. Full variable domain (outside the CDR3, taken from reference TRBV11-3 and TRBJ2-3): EAGVVQSPRYKIIEKKQPVAFWCNPISGHNTLYWYLQNLGQGPELLIRYENEEAVDDSQLPKDRFSAERLKGVDSTLKIQPAELGDSAVYLCASSLDRGTDTQYFGPGTRLTVL.

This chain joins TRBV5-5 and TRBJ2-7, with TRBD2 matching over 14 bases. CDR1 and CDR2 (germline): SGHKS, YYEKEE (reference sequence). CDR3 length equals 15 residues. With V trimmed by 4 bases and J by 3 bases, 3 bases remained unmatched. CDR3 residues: CASSMGTSGSYEQYF. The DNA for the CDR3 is TGTGCCAGCAGCATGGGGACTAGCGGGAGCTACGAGCAGTACTTC.

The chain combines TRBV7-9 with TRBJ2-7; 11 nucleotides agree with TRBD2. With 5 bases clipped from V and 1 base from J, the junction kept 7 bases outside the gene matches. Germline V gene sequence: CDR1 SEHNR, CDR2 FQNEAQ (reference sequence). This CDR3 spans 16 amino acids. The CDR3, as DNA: TGTGCCAGCAGCGCGCTAGCGGGAGGAAGTTCCTACGAGCAGTACTTC. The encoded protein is CASSALAGGSSYEQYF. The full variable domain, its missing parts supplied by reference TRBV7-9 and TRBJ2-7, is DTGVSQNPRHKITKRGQNVTFRCDPISEHNRLYWYRQTLGQGPEFLTYFQNEAQLEKSRLLSDRFSAERPKGSFSTLEIQRTEQGDSAMYLCASSALAGGSSYEQYFGPGTRLTVT.

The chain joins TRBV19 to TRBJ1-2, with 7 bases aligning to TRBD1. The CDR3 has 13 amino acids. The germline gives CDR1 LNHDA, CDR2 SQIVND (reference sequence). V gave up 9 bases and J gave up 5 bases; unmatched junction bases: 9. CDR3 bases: TGTGCCAGCACAGGGACAGTTACGTATGGCTACACCTTC. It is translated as CASTGTVTYGYTF.

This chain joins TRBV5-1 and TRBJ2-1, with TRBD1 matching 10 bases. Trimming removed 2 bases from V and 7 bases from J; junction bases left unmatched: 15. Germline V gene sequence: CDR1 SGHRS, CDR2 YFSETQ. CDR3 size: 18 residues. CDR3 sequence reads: CASSFSYAGTGASNEQFF. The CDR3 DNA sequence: TGCGCCAGCAGCTTTTCATACGCCGGGACAGGGGCTTCTAATGAGCAGTTCTTC.

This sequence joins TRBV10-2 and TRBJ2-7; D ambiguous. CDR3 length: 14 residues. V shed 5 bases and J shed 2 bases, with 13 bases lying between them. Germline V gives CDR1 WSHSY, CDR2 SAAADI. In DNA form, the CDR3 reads TGCGCCAGCAGTCCGACCAGGACGGCCTACGAGCAGTACTTC. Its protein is CASSPTRTAYEQYF.

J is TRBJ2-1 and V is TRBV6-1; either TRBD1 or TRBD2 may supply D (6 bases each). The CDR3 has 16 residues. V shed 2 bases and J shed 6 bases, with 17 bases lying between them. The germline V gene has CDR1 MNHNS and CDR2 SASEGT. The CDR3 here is CASSERGAGGFNEQFF. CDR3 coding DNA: TGTGCCAGCAGTGAAAGGGGGGCAGGAGGGTTCAATGAGCAGTTCTTC.

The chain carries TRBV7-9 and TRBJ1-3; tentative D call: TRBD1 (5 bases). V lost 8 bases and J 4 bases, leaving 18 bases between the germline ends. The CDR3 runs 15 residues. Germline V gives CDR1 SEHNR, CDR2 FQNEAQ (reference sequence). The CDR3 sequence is CASDPSRVSGNTIYF. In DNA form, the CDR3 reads TGTGCCAGCGATCCCTCCAGGGTCTCGGGAAACACCATATATTTT.

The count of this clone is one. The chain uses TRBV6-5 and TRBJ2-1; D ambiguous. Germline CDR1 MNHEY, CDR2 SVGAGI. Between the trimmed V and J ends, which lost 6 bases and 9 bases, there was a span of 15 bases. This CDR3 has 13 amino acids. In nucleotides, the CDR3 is TGTGCCAGCAGCTTACAAGTGGGTTTTGAGCAGTTCTTC. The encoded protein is CASSLQVGFEQFF.

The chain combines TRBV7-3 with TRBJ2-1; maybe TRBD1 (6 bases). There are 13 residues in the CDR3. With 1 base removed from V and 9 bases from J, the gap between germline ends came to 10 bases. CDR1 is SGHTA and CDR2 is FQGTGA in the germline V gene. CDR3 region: CASSLKGDLEQFF. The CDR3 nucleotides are TGTGCCAGCAGCTTAAAGGGGGACCTTGAGCAGTTCTTC. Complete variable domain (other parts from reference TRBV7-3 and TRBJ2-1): GAGVSQTPSNKVTEKGKYVELRCDPISGHTALYWYRQSLGQGPEFLIYFQGTGAADDSGLPNDRFFAVRPEGSVSTLKIQRTERGDSAVYLCASSLKGDLEQFFGPGTRLTVL.

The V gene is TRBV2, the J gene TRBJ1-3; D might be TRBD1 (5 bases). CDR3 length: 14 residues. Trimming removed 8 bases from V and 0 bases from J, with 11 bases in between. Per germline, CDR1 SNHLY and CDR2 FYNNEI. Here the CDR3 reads CASSAGHSGNTIYF. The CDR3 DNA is TGTGCCAGCTCCGCCGGACACTCTGGAAACACCATATATTTT. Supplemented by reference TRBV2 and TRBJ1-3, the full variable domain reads EPEVTQTPSHQVTQMGQEVILRCVPISNHLYFYWYRQILGQKVEFLVSFYNNEISEKSEIFDDQFSVERPDGSNFTLKIRSTKLEDSAMYFCASSAGHSGNTIYFGEGSWLTVV.

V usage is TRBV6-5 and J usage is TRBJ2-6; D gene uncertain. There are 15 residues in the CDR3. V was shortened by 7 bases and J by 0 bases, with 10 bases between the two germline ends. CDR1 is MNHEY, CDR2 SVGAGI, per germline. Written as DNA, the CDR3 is TGTGCCAGCAAGGTGGTAACCTCTGGGGCCAACGTCCTGACTTTC. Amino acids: CASKVVTSGANVLTF.

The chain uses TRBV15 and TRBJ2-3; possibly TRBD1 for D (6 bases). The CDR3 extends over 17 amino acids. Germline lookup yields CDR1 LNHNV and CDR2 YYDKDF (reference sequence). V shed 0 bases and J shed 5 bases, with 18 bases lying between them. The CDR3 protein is CATSRDLQGMARDTQYF. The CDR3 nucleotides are TGTGCCACCAGCAGAGATTTACAGGGAATGGCTAGAGATACGCAGTATTTT.

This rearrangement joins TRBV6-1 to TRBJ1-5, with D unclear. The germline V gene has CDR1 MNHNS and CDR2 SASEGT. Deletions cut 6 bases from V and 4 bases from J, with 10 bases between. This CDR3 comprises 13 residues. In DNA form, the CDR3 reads TGTGCCAGCAGCCCCGAGGCGAATCAGCCCCAGCATTTT. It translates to CASSPEANQPQHF.

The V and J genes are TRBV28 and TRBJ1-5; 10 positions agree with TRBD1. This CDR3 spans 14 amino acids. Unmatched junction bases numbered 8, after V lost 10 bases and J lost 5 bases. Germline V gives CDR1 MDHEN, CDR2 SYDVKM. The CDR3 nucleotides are TGTGCCACCGGCAGGACAGGGGGGTATCAGCCCCAGCATTTT. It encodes CATGRTGGYQPQHF.

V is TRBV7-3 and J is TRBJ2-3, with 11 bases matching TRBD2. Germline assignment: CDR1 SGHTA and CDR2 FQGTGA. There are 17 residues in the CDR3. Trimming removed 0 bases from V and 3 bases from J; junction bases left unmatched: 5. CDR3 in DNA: TGTGCCAGCAGCTTAACTGGTACTAGCGGGGGAACAGATACGCAGTATTTT. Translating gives CASSLTGTSGGTDTQYF.

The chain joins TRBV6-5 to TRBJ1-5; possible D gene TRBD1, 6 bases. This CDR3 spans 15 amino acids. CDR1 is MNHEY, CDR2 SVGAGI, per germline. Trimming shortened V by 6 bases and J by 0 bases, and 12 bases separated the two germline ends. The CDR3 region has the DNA TGTGCCAGCAGCCAGGGGTCTCATAGCAATCAGCCCCAGCATTTT. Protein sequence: CASSQGSHSNQPQHF.

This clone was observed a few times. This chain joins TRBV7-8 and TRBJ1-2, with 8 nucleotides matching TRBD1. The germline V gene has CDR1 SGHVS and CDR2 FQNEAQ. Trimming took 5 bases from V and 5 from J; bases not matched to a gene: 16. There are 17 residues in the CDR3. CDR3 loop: CASSARFPGQDPYGYTF. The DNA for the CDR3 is TGTGCCAGCAGCGCGCGTTTCCCGGGACAGGACCCTTATGGCTACACCTTC.

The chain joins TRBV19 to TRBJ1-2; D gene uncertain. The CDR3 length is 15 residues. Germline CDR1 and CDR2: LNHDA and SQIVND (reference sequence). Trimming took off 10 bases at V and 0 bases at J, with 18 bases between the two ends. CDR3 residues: CATPQWAGTNYGYTF. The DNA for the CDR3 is TGTGCCACCCCTCAATGGGCCGGAACTAACTATGGCTACACCTTC.

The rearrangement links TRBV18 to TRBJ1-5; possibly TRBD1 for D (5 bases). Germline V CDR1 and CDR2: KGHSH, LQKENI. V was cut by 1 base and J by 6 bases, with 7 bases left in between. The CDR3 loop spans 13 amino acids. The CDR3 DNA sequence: TGTGCCAGCTCACCACGCAGGGCTCAGCCCCAGCATTTT. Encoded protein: CASSPRRAQPQHF.